This TCR beta chain is drawn from a study of cytomegalovirus exposure and HLA in healthy donors. This PCR relied on a set of 60 Vbeta primers and 13 Jbeta primers. The method was immunoSEQ multiplex PCR; TCRdb's version includes in-frame clones alone and lacks a portion of them. Among some 180,000 clones, around 75% were seen once, and the ten largest hold 2.9%. Germline V lookup: CDR1 SNHLY, CDR2 FYNNEI. The CDR3 totals 12 residues. V was shortened by 5 bases and J by 12 bases, with 14 bases between the two germline ends. The clonotype comes from a male donor in good health and CMV-seronegative. Input material: PBMCs. The J gene is TRBJ2-1, the V gene TRBV2, with D tentatively TRBD2 (6 bases). The CDR3 DNA reads as TGTGCCAGCAGTCCGGGGACTCCAGGGCAGTTCTTC. It yields the protein CASSPGTPGQFF.